The T cell receptor (beta chain) described here comes from a study of monozygotic twins with inflammatory bowel disease. Whole-blood total RNA was extracted without T cell sorting. The CDR3 is made up of 13 amino acids. Germline V gene sequence: CDR1 MDHEN, CDR2 SYDVKM. Using the 5' RACE reads, TCRdb records one entry per CDR3 protein without DNA. Here the sample table reports around 47,000 distinct CDR3 sequences. The sequence was collected from a human donor with ulcerative colitis or Crohn's disease, or a healthy co-twin of an affected twin (not recorded which). The V call is TRBV28, the J call TRBJ2-7; the TCRdb D gene call, TRBD1, has no DNA to confirm it. Sequencing used blood. CDR3 region: CASSPGQMYEQYF. Full variable domain (remainder filled in from reference TRBV28 and TRBJ2-7): DVKVTQSSRYLVKRTGEKVFLECVQDMDHENMFWYRQDPGLGLRLIYFSYDVKMKEKGDIPEGYSVSREKKERFSLILESASTNQTSMYLCASSPGQMYEQYFGPGTRLTVT.